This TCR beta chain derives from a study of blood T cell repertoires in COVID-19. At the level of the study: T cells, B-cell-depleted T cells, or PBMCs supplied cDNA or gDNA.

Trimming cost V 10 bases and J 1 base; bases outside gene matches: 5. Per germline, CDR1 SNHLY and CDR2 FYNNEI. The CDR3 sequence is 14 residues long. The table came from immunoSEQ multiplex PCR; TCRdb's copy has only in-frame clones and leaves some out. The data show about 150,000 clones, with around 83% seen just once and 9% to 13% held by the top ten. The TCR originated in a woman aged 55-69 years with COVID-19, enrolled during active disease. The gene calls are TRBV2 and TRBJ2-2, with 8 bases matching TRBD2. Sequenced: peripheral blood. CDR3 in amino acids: CATRGLVNTGELFF. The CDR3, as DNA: TGTGCCACCAGGGGACTAGTGAACACCGGGGAGCTGTTTTTT.